This T cell receptor (beta chain) was documented in a study of shared T cell receptors in the human thymus. TCRdb's copy holds only in-frame clones and misses some; the assay was immunoSEQ multiplex PCR. Among about 660,000 clones, approximately 90% were seen once, and the ten largest hold about 0.01%. The CDR3 consists of 14 residues. V lost 1 base and J 8 bases, leaving 12 bases between the germline ends. CDR1 and CDR2 (germline): SGHNT, YENEEA. A further study also used this sample, focusing on human thymus T cells. That report adds: Among the donors, all were healthy Finnish infants having corrective surgery for congenital heart defects. It was from resections taken during corrective heart surgery that the thymus tissue came. Thymic and blood repertoires seemed to show skewed V and J gene use. Thymic repertoires overlap heavily among unrelated individuals, related research has reported.

The specimen sequenced was thymocytes. The TCR originated in a boy younger than two with a congenital heart defect. The V gene is TRBV11-3, the J gene TRBJ2-1, with no clear D. The CDR3 loop is CASSLGSPGYEQFF. The CDR3 DNA is TGTGCCAGCAGCTTAGGGTCCCCCGGGTATGAGCAGTTCTTC. Full variable domain (remainder filled in from reference TRBV11-3 and TRBJ2-1): EAGVVQSPRYKIIEKKQPVAFWCNPISGHNTLYWYLQNLGQGPELLIRYENEEAVDDSQLPKDRFSAERLKGVDSTLKIQPAELGDSAVYLCASSLGSPGYEQFFGPGTRLTVL.